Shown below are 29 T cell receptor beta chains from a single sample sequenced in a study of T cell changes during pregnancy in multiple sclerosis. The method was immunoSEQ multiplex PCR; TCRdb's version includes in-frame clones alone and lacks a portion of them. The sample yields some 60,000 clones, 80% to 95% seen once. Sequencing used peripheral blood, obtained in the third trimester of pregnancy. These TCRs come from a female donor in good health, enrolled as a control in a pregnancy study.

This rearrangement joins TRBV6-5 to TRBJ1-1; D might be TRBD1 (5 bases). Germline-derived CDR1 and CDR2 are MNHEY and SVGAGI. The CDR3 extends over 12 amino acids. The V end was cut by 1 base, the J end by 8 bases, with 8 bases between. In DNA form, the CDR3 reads TGTGCCAGCAGTTACTGGGGGGGGGAAGCTTTCTTT. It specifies CASSYWGGEAFF.

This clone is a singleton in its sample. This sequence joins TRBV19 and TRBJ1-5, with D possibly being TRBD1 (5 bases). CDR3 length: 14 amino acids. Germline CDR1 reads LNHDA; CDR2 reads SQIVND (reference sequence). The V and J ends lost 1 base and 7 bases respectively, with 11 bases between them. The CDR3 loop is CASSIVGGAQPQHF. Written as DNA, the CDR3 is TGTGCCAGTAGTATAGTGGGGGGTGCCCAGCCCCAGCATTTT.

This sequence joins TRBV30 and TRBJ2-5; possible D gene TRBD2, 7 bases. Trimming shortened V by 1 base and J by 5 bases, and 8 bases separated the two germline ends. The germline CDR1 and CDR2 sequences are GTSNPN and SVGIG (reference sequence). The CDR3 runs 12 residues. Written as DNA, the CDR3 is TGTGCCTGGAGTGAGGGGGGGGAGACCCAGTACTTC. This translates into CAWSEGGETQYF. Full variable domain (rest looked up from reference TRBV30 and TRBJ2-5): SQTIHQWPATLVQPVGSPLSLECTVEGTSNPNLYWYRQAAGRGLQLLFYSVGIGQISSEVPQNLSASRPQDRQFILSSKKLLLSDSGFYLCAWSEGGETQYFGPGTRLLVL.

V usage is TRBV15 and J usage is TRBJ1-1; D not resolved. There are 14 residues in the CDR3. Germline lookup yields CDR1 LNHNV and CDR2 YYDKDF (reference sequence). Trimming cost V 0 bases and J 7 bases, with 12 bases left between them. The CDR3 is CATSRDLGGIEAFF. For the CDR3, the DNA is TGTGCCACCAGCAGAGATTTGGGAGGTATTGAAGCTTTCTTT. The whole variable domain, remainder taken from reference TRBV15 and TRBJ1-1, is DAMVIQNPRYQVTQFGKPVTLSCSQTLNHNVMYWYQQKSSQAPKLLFHYYDKDFNNEADTPDNFQSRRPNTSFCFLDIRSPGLGDTAMYLCATSRDLGGIEAFFGQGTRLTVV.

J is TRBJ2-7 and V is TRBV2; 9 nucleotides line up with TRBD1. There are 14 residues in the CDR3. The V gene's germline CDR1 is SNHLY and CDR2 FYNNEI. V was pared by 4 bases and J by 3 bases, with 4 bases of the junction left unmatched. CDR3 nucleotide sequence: TGTGCCAGCAGTGTGGGGACAGGGCGCTACGAGCAGTACTTC. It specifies CASSVGTGRYEQYF.

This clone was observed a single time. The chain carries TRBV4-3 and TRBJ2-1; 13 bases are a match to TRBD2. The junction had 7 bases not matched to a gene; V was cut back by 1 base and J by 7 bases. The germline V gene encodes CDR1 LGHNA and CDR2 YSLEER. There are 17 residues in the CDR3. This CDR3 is CASSQALAGGPENEQFF. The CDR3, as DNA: TGCGCCAGCAGCCAAGCACTAGCGGGAGGGCCGGAAAATGAGCAGTTCTTC.

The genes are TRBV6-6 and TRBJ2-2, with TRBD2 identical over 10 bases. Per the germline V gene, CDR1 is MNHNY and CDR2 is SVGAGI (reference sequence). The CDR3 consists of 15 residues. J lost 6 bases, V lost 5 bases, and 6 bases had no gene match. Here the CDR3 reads CASSSGRVGSGELFF. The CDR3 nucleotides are TGTGCCAGCAGTAGCGGGAGGGTAGGGTCCGGGGAGCTGTTTTTT.

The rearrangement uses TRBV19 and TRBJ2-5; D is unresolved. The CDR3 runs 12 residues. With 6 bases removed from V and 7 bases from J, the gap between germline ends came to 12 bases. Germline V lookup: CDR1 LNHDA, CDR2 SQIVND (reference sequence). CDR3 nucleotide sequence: TGTGCCAGTAGGGGTTCTAGTGGGACCCAGTACTTC. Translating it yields CASRGSSGTQYF.

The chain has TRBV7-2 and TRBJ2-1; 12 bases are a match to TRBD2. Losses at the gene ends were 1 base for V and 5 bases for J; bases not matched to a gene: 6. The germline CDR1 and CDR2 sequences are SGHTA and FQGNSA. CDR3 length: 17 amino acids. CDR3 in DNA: TGTGCCAGCAGCTTAGGCACCCTAGCGGGGGGGAACAATGAGCAGTTCTTC. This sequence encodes CASSLGTLAGGNNEQFF.

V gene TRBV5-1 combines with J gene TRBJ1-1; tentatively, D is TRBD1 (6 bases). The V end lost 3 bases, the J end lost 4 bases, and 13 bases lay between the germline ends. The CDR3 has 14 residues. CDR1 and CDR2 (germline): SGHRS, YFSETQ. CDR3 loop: CASSWTRGGTEAFF. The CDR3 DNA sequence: TGCGCCAGCAGCTGGACTAGGGGGGGCACTGAAGCTTTCTTT. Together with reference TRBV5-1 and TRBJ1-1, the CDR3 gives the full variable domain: KAGVTQTPRYLIKTRGQQVTLSCSPISGHRSVSWYQQTPGQGLQFLFEYFSETQRNKGNFPGRFSGRQFSNSRSEMNVSTLELGDSALYLCASSWTRGGTEAFFGQGTRLTVV.

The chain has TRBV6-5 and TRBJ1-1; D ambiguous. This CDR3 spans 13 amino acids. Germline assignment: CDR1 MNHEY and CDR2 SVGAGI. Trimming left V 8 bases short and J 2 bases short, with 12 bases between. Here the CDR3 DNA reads TGTGCCAGCCAAAACGGGTTTAACACTGAAGCTTTCTTT. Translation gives CASQNGFNTEAFF.

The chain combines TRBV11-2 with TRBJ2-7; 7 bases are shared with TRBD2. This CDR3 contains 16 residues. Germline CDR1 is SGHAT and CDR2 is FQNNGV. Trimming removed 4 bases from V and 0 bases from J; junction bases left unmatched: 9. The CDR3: CASSSYRGDYSYEQYF. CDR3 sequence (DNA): TGTGCCAGCAGCTCCTACAGAGGGGACTACTCCTACGAGCAGTACTTC.

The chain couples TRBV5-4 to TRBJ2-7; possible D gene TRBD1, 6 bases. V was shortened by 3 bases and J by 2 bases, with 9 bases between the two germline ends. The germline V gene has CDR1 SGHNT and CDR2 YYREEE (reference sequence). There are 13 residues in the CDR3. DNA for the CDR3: TGTGCCAGCAGCTCGACAGGAACCTACGAGCAGTACTTC. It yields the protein CASSSTGTYEQYF.

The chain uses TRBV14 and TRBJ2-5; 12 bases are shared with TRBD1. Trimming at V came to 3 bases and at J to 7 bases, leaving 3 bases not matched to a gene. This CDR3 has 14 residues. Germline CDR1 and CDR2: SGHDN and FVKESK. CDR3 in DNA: TGTGCCAGCAGCCAGGGGACAGGGGGCGCGACCCAGTACTTC. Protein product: CASSQGTGGATQYF.

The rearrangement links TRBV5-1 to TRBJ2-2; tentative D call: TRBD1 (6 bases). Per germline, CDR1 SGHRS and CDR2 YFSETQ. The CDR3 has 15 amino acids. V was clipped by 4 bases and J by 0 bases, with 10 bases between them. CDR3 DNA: TGCGCCAGCAGCCCGGGACACCCGAACACCGGGGAGCTGTTTTTT. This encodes CASSPGHPNTGELFF.

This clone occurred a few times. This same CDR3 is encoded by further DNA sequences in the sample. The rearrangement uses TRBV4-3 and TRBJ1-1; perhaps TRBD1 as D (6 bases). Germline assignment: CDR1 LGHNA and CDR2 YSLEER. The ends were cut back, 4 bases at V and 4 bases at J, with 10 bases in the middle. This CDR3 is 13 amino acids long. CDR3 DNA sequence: TGCGCCAGCAGCCGTGTAGGGGGCACTGAAGCTTTCTTT. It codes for CASSRVGGTEAFF.

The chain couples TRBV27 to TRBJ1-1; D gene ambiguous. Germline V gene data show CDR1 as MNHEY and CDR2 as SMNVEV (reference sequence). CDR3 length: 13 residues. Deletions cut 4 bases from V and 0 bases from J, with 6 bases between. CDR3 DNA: TGTGCCAGCAGTTACACCTTGAACACTGAAGCTTTCTTT. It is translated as CASSYTLNTEAFF.

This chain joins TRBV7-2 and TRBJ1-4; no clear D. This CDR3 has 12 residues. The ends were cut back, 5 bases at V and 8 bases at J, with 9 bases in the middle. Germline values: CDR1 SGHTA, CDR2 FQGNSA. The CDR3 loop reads CASSLHGEKLFF. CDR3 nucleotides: TGTGCCAGCAGCCTACACGGGGAAAAACTGTTTTTT.

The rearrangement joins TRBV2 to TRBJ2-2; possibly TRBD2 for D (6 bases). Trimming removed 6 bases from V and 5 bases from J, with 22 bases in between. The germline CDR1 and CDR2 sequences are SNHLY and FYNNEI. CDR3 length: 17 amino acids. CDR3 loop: CASSPFRTTRGTGELFF. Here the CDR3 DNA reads TGTGCCAGCAGCCCCTTCAGGACAACTCGGGGGACCGGGGAGCTGTTTTTT.

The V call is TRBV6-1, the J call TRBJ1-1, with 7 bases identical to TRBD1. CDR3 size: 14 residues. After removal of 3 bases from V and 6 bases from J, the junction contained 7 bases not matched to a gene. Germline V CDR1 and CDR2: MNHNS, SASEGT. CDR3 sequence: CASSDDRDIAEAFF. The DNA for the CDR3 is TGTGCCAGCAGTGATGACAGGGATATCGCTGAAGCTTTCTTT.

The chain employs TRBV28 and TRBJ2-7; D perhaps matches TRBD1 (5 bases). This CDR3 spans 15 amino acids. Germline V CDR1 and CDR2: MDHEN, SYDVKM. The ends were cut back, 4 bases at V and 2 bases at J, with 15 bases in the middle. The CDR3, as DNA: TGTGCCAGCAGTTCCCGACAGCGCGGCACCTACGAGCAGTACTTC. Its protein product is CASSSRQRGTYEQYF.

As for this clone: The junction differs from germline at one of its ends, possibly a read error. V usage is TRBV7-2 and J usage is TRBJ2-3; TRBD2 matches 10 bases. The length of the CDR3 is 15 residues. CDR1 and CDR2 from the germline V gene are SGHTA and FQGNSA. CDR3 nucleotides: TGTGCCAGCAGCCTAGCGGGAGAGAGGGCAGATACGCAGTATTTT. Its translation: CASSLAGERADTQYF.

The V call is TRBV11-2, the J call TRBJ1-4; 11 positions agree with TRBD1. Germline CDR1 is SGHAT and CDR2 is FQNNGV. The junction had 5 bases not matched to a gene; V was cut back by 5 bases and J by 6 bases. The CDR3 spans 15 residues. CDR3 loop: CASSPWTGGDEKLFF. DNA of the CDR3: TGTGCCAGCAGCCCCTGGACAGGGGGCGATGAAAAACTGTTTTTT.

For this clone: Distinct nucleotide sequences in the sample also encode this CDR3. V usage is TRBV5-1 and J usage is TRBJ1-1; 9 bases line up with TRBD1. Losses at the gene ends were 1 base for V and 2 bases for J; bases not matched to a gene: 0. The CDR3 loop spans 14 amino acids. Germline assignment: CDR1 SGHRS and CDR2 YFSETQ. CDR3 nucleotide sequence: TGCGCCAGCAGCTTGACAGGGGGCAACACTGAAGCTTTCTTT. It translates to CASSLTGGNTEAFF.

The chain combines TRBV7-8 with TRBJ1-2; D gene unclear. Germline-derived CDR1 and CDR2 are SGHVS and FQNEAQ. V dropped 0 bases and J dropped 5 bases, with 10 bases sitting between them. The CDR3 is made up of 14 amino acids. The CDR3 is CASSLAAGPYGYTF. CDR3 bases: TGTGCCAGCAGCTTAGCTGCCGGTCCGTATGGCTACACCTTC.

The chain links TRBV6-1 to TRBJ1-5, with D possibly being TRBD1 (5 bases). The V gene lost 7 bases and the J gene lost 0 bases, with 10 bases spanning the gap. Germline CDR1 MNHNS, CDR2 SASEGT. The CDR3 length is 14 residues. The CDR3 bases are TGTGCCAGCATTCGGGGGGATAGCAATCAGCCCCAGCATTTT. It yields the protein CASIRGDSNQPQHF.

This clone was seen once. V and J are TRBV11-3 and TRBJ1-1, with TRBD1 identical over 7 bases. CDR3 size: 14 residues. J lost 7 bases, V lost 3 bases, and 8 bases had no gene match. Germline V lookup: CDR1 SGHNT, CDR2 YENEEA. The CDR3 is CASSFRQGVYEAFF. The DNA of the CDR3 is TGTGCCAGCAGCTTCCGGCAGGGGGTCTATGAAGCTTTCTTT.

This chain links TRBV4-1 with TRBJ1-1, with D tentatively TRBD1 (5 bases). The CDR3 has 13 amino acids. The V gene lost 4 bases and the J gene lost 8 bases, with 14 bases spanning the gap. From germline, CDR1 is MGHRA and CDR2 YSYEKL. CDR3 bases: TGCGCCAGCAGCCCGCTGGGGCGAGGCGAAGCTTTCTTT. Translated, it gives CASSPLGRGEAFF.

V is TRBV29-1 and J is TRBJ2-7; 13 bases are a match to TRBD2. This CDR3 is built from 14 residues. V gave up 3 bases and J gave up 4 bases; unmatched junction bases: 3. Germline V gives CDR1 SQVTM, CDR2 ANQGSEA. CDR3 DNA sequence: TGCAGCGTTGAGGGACTAGCGGGGTTTTACGAGCAGTACTTC. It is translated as CSVEGLAGFYEQYF.